Following are 27 T cell receptor gamma chains from one sample sequenced in a study of gamma-delta T cells after stem cell transplantation. TCRdb redid clone calling on the RT-PCR reads using CATT. The sample lists a few thousand gamma-chain clones, more than 15% seen once, with about 3.5% in the top ten. The sequencing sample was made of gamma-delta T cells. These receptors all come from a human donor. It is not recorded whose cells these are; they may come from a transplant donor.

This clone was found a few times. This chain connects TRGV2 to TRGJ1 or TRGJ2. J lost 4 bases, V lost 0 bases, and 6 bases had no gene match. This CDR3 has 14 residues. Per germline, CDR1 EGSNGY and CDR2 YDSYNSKV. The CDR3 protein is CATWDGHKYYKKLF. The CDR3, as DNA: TGTGCCACCTGGGACGGGCATAAGTATTATAAGAAACTCTTT.

This clone is judged large. The genes are TRGV9 and TRGJ1 or TRGJ2. The germline V gene has CDR1 GITISATS and CDR2 ISYDGTV (reference sequence). V trimming: 0 bases; J trimming: 9 bases; junction bases outside the gene matches: 11. The CDR3 consists of 14 residues. CDR3 bases: TGTGCCTTGTGGGAGGTGCACGGATCACCTAAGAAACTCTTT. Its translation is CALWEVHGSPKKLF.

This clone appeared a few times. This rearrangement joins TRGV2 to TRGJ1 or TRGJ2. Germline CDR1 reads EGSNGY; CDR2 reads YDSYNSKV. The CDR3 extends over 15 amino acids. Trimming removed 0 bases from V and 0 bases from J; junction bases left unmatched: 5. The CDR3 nucleotides read TGTGCCACCTGGGACGGGAATTCGAATTATTATAAGAAACTCTTT. Its protein product is CATWDGNSNYYKKLF.

This clone showed up just a few times. The junction does not match germline at one end; this may be a read error. J is TRGJ1 or TRGJ2 and V is TRGV8. CDR3 length: 14 amino acids. Germline CDR1 reads VENAVY; CDR2 reads YDSYNSRV. The CDR3 sequence: CATWDLSEYYKELF. As DNA, the CDR3 is TGTGCCACCTGGGATCTGTCGGAGTATTATAAGGAACTCTTT.

For the CDR3, the DNA is TGTGCCTTGTGGGAGGTGTCGAATTATTATAAGAAACTCTTT. Translating it yields CALWEVSNYYKKLF. The gene calls are TRGV9 and TRGJ1 or TRGJ2. Germline V gene lookup returns CDR1 GITISATS and CDR2 ISYDGTV (reference sequence). V shed 0 bases and J 0 bases; nucleotides not matched to a gene: 2. The CDR3 is made up of 14 amino acids.

There are a few counts of this clone. The gene calls are TRGV3 and TRGJ1 or TRGJ2. The CDR3 contains 13 residues. Looked up from germline, CDR1 is VTNTFY and CDR2 is YDVSTARD (reference sequence). V shed 4 bases and J 6 bases; nucleotides not matched to a gene: 9. CDR3 nucleotides: TGTGCCACCTGGGAAGGTCTGATTTATAAGAAACTCTTT. It yields the protein CATWEGLIYKKLF.

A word on this clone: The same CDR3 is also encoded by other DNA sequences in this sample. This chain connects TRGV9 to TRGJP. Germline V lookup: CDR1 GITISATS, CDR2 ISYDGTV (reference sequence). The J segment lost 7 bases and the V segment lost 2 bases, leaving 2 bases of the junction unmatched. This CDR3 contains 15 residues. Here the CDR3 reads CALWEGELGKKIKVF. CDR3 nucleotides: TGTGCCTTGTGGGAGGGGGAGTTGGGCAAAAAAATCAAGGTATTT.

Turning to this clone: The same CDR3 also results from other DNA sequences found in this sample. This chain connects TRGV3 to TRGJ1 or TRGJ2. The CDR3 has 13 amino acids. Per germline, CDR1 VTNTFY and CDR2 YDVSTARD (reference sequence). The V and J ends lost 2 bases and 3 bases, in that order; junction bases with no gene match: 4. In nucleotides, the CDR3 is TGTGCCACCTGGGACACCCTTTATTATAAGAAACTCTTT. This codes for CATWDTLYYKKLF.

The chain couples TRGV4 to TRGJ1 or TRGJ2. This CDR3 comprises 15 residues. Germline trimming cut 0 bases from V and 5 bases from J; bases unmatched to any gene: 10. CDR1 is EGSTGY and CDR2 is YDSYTSSV in the germline V gene. As DNA, the CDR3 is TGTGCCACCTGGGATGGGCCAAAATGTAATTATAAGAAACTCTTT. Translating gives CATWDGPKCNYKKLF.

The V and J genes are TRGV2 and TRGJP2. This CDR3 has 15 amino acids. The V segment lost 0 bases and the J segment 2 bases; nucleotides outside the gene matches: 3. Germline V gives CDR1 EGSNGY, CDR2 YDSYNSKV. The CDR3 DNA is TGTGCCACCTGGGACGGGCTGAGTAGTGATTGGATCAAGACGTTT. This gives the protein CATWDGLSSDWIKTF.

V gene TRGV5 combines with J gene TRGJ1 or TRGJ2. CDR1 VINAFY and CDR2 YDVSNSKD come from the germline V gene. The CDR3 runs to 13 residues. Trimming cost V 6 bases and J 0 bases; bases outside gene matches: 5. CDR3 loop: CATWSANYYKKLF. The CDR3 DNA follows: TGTGCCACCTGGTCCGCGAATTATTATAAGAAACTCTTT.

This clone has only a few counts. Written as DNA, the CDR3 is TGTGCCTTGTGGGAGGTGCAACCCGAGTTGGGCAAAAAAATCAAGGTATTT. It is translated as CALWEVQPELGKKIKVF. The J gene is TRGJP, the V gene TRGV9. CDR1 and CDR2 (germline): GITISATS, ISYDGTV (reference sequence). The CDR3 has 17 amino acids. The V segment lost 0 bases and the J segment 7 bases; nucleotides outside the gene matches: 6.

On this clone itself: Since a much larger clone is just one base distant, this may be a read error. The CDR3 coding sequence is TGTGCCACCTGGGACAGGCAGGGTTATAAGAAACTCTTT. Its protein product is CATWDRQGYKKLF. The V gene is TRGV5, the J gene TRGJ1 or TRGJ2. The V and J ends lost 0 bases and 6 bases, in that order; junction bases with no gene match: 5. The length of the CDR3 is 13 residues. The germline CDR1 and CDR2 sequences are VINAFY and YDVSNSKD.

This clone has a handful of counts. The chain links TRGV2 to TRGJ1 or TRGJ2. This CDR3 is 13 amino acids long. Germline CDR1 reads EGSNGY; CDR2 reads YDSYNSKV. V lost 1 base to trimming and J lost 5 bases; unmatched junction nucleotides: 5. The CDR3 nucleotides are TGTGCCACCTGGGACGGAGTTCATTATAAGAAACTCTTT. The encoded protein is CATWDGVHYKKLF.

This chain links TRGV2 with TRGJ1 or TRGJ2. The germline gives CDR1 EGSNGY, CDR2 YDSYNSKV. This CDR3 contains 13 residues. Trimming took 1 base from V and 10 from J; bases not matched to a gene: 10. This CDR3 reads CATWDGHMGKKLF. The DNA of the CDR3 is TGTGCCACCTGGGACGGCCACATGGGGAAGAAACTCTTT.

In this sample, this clone turned up a few times. The chain uses TRGV9 and TRGJP. This CDR3 region has 15 residues. V dropped 1 base and J dropped 11; count of bases not matched to a gene: 5. Germline loops: CDR1 GITISATS, CDR2 ISYDGTV (reference sequence). CDR3 coding DNA: TGTGCCTTGTGGGAGGTAGGGCTGGGCAAAAAAATCAAGGTATTT. Translating gives CALWEVGLGKKIKVF.

This clone was found a few times. The V call is TRGV4, the J call TRGJ1 or TRGJ2. CDR3 size: 13 residues. Trimming removed 0 bases from V and 5 bases from J; junction bases left unmatched: 4. From germline, CDR1 is EGSTGY and CDR2 YDSYTSSV. CDR3 protein: CATWDGLHYKKLF. The DNA for the CDR3 is TGTGCCACCTGGGATGGGTTACATTATAAGAAACTCTTT.

The J gene is TRGJ1 or TRGJ2, the V gene TRGV9. After removal of 6 bases from V and 2 bases from J, the junction contained 7 bases not matched to a gene. The CDR3 runs to 13 residues. Germline V gene sequence: CDR1 GITISATS, CDR2 ISYDGTV (reference sequence). Written as DNA, the CDR3 is TGTGCCTTGTGGTTGGTCCATTATTATAAGAAACTCTTT. This gives the protein CALWLVHYYKKLF.

In the case of this clone: This specimen includes other DNA sequences encoding the same CDR3. This chain connects TRGV9 to TRGJP. Trimming took 0 bases from V and 2 from J; bases not matched to a gene: 1. CDR1 and CDR2 from the germline V gene are GITISATS and ISYDGTV (reference sequence). This CDR3 region has 17 residues. CDR3 sequence: CALWEVRQELGKKIKVF. The DNA of the CDR3 is TGTGCCTTGTGGGAGGTGAGGCAAGAGTTGGGCAAAAAAATCAAGGTATTT.

J is TRGJ1 or TRGJ2 and V is TRGV8. The V gene end was trimmed by 5 bases and the J gene end by 0 bases; junction bases not matched to a gene: 7. The CDR3 has 14 amino acids. The germline CDR1 and CDR2 sequences are VENAVY and YDSYNSRV. The CDR3 reads CATWVTSNYYKKLF. The CDR3 DNA is TGTGCCACCTGGGTTACCTCGAATTATTATAAGAAACTCTTT.

In its sample, this clone is medium-sized. This CDR3 is also generated by other DNA sequences in the sample. As DNA, the CDR3 is TGTGCCACCTGGGACAGGCACTATAAGAAACTCTTT. The encoded protein is CATWDRHYKKLF. The J gene is TRGJ1 or TRGJ2, the V gene TRGV3. The CDR3 extends over 12 amino acids. Looked up from germline, CDR1 is VTNTFY and CDR2 is YDVSTARD (reference sequence). J lost 7 bases, V lost 0 bases, and 3 bases had no gene match.

This clone was observed a few times. The sample holds other DNA sequences that translate to the same CDR3. The rearrangement uses TRGV2 and TRGJP2. The CDR3 loop spans 14 amino acids. Trimming cost V 0 bases and J 6 bases; bases outside gene matches: 4. The germline gives CDR1 EGSNGY, CDR2 YDSYNSKV. The CDR3 DNA reads TGTGCCACCTGGGACGGGCCGGGTGATTGGATCAAGACGTTT. Its translation is CATWDGPGDWIKTF.

The chain recombines TRGV9 with TRGJ1 or TRGJ2. CDR3 size: 15 residues. Trimming at V came to 0 bases and at J to 8 bases, leaving 13 bases not matched to a gene. Looked up from germline, CDR1 is GITISATS and CDR2 is ISYDGTV (reference sequence). CDR3 protein: CALWEVLTMVDKKLF. The CDR3 bases are TGTGCCTTGTGGGAGGTGCTGACCATGGTGGATAAGAAACTCTTT.

This clone was observed once. Different DNA sequences within this sample yield the same CDR3. This chain connects TRGV2 to TRGJ1 or TRGJ2. The CDR3 covers 13 residues. The germline CDR1 and CDR2 sequences are EGSNGY and YDSYNSKV. The J segment lost 6 bases and the V segment lost 0 bases, leaving 5 bases of the junction unmatched. CDR3 nucleotides: TGTGCCACCTGGGACGGGCGCAGTTATAAGAAACTCTTT. The encoded protein is CATWDGRSYKKLF.

This clone was picked up a small number of times. At the DNA level, this CDR3 is encoded by other sequences in the same sample as well. V gene TRGV2 combines with J gene TRGJ1 or TRGJ2. Losses at the gene ends were 1 base for V and 6 bases for J; bases not matched to a gene: 9. The CDR3 covers 14 residues. In germline, CDR1 is EGSNGY, CDR2 YDSYNSKV. The CDR3 sequence: CATWDGLGGYKKLF. CDR3 in DNA: TGTGCCACCTGGGACGGACTGGGGGGTTATAAGAAACTCTTT.

About this clone itself: This specimen includes other DNA sequences encoding the same CDR3. This rearrangement joins TRGV4 to TRGJP2. The CDR3 has 13 amino acids. Trimming removed 9 bases from V and 4 bases from J; junction bases left unmatched: 8. Germline lookup yields CDR1 EGSTGY and CDR2 YDSYTSSV. The DNA of the CDR3 is TGTGCCACCGTATGGGTTAGTGATTGGATCAAGACGTTT. This sequence encodes CATVWVSDWIKTF.

This clone was seen more than once but under ten times. This chain uses TRGV3 with TRGJP1. Germline CDR1 is VTNTFY and CDR2 is YDVSTARD (reference sequence). Losses at the gene ends were 5 bases for V and 3 bases for J; bases not matched to a gene: 6. This CDR3 region has 14 residues. CDR3: CATWADATGWFKIF. CDR3 coding DNA: TGTGCCACCTGGGCGGATGCCACTGGTTGGTTCAAGATATTT.